A single sample gave rise to the 3 T cell receptor beta chains below, sequenced in a study of human CD8 memory T cell subsets. A UMI-labeled 5' RACE approach was the method that produced the TCR beta libraries. From its re-call of the 5' RACE reads, TCRdb lists each CDR3 protein once, without DNA. This table holds roughly 10,000 distinct CDR3 sequences. Sequencing used CD8+ T cells from PBMCs. The source is a human donor in good health.

The chain carries TRBV15 and TRBJ1-2; as DNA is missing, the TRBD1 call by TCRdb cannot be tested. The length of the CDR3 is 15 residues. Germline V gene sequence: CDR1 LNHNV, CDR2 YYDKDF (reference sequence). The CDR3 spells CATSDRTGSNYGYTF.

V and J are TRBV7-9 and TRBJ2-1; TCRdb's D gene call, TRBD1, goes unchecked for lack of DNA. Germline V gene sequence: CDR1 SEHNR, CDR2 FQNEAQ (reference sequence). CDR3 length equals 13 residues. CDR3 sequence: CASEGGRDNEQFF.

This clonotype is deemed medium-sized (0.01 to 0.1%) by its frequency. The V call is TRBV11-3, the J call TRBJ2-7; TCRdb outputs TRBD2, but without DNA this stays unchecked. The germline V gene has CDR1 SGHNT and CDR2 YENEEA. This CDR3 region has 12 residues. CDR3 sequence: CASSWGGYEQYF.